These T cell receptor beta chains were read from a single sample in a study of cytomegalovirus exposure and HLA in healthy donors. TCRdb's copy holds only in-frame clones and misses some; the assay was immunoSEQ multiplex PCR. Of around 200,000 clones listed, about 69% are singletons. Sequencing was performed on PBMCs. The source of these receptors is a young man in good health and CMV-seropositive. CDR3s include the opening cysteine and the closing phenylalanine or tryptophan. Fields, in order: D gene, clone size, J gene, V gene, CDR3 DNA, CDR3 protein. D genes are given only for firm matches. For some rows the clone size is stated as once, few or many, or as a class when expanded; others skip it.

d_gene: TRBD1
abundance: few
j_gene: TRBJ1-5
v_gene: TRBV10-3
CDR3nt: TGTGCCATCAGCCGGACAGGGGGGCAGCCCCAGCATTTT
CDR3aa: CAISRTGGQPQHF

d_gene: TRBD2
abundance: .
j_gene: TRBJ2-7
v_gene: TRBV6-1
CDR3nt: TGTGCCACTTCAGGACTAGTTTTATTCTACGAGCAGTACTTC
CDR3aa: CATSGLVLFYEQYF

d_gene: .
abundance: .
j_gene: TRBJ2-5
v_gene: TRBV15
CDR3nt: TGTGCCACCAGCAGAGATTCAGGCCAAGAGACCCAGTACTTC
CDR3aa: CATSRDSGQETQYF

d_gene: TRBD2
abundance: .
j_gene: TRBJ2-7
v_gene: TRBV19
CDR3nt: TGTGCCAGTAGTCTAAAACTAGCGGGCCTCTACGAGCAGTACTTC
CDR3aa: CASSLKLAGLYEQYF

d_gene: .
abundance: .
j_gene: TRBJ1-5
v_gene: TRBV10-2
CDR3nt: TGCGCCAGCAGTGAGGAGGCAGCTTATCAGCCCCAGCATTTT
CDR3aa: CASSEEAAYQPQHF

d_gene: TRBD2
abundance: few
j_gene: TRBJ2-1
v_gene: TRBV19
CDR3nt: TGTGCCAGTAGTATGGCCCAAGGGACTAGCGGGAGGTTTTACAATGAGCAGTTCTTC
CDR3aa: CASSMAQGTSGRFYNEQFF

d_gene: TRBD1
abundance: .
j_gene: TRBJ1-1
v_gene: TRBV29-1
CDR3nt: TGCAGCGTTGAAGAACTTTATGGGACAGGAAACACTGAAGCTTTCTTT
CDR3aa: CSVEELYGTGNTEAFF

d_gene: TRBD1
abundance: .
j_gene: TRBJ1-1
v_gene: TRBV5-1
CDR3nt: TGCGCCAGCAGCCTAATATCAGGGGGGAGCACTGAAGCTTTCTTT
CDR3aa: CASSLISGGSTEAFF

d_gene: TRBD2
abundance: .
j_gene: TRBJ2-7
v_gene: TRBV7-6
CDR3nt: TGTGCCAGCAGCCTTGGGACTAGCGGGAGCTCCTACGAGCAGTACTTC
CDR3aa: CASSLGTSGSSYEQYF

d_gene: .
abundance: .
j_gene: TRBJ2-7
v_gene: TRBV19
CDR3nt: TGTGCCAGTAGTATAGAGGCGGGCTCCTACGAGCAGTACTTC
CDR3aa: CASSIEAGSYEQYF

d_gene: .
abundance: few
j_gene: TRBJ1-4
v_gene: TRBV4-3
CDR3nt: TGCGCCAGCAGTCGGGAAGGTAGAACTAATGAAAAACTGTTTTTT
CDR3aa: CASSREGRTNEKLFF

d_gene: TRBD2
abundance: .
j_gene: TRBJ2-1
v_gene: TRBV27
CDR3nt: TGTGCCAGCAGTTTAAGGAGCGGGGACTCCTACAATGAGCAGTTCTTC
CDR3aa: CASSLRSGDSYNEQFF

d_gene: .
abundance: .
j_gene: TRBJ1-4
v_gene: TRBV30
CDR3nt: TGTGCCTGGAGTGGGTCCGTAGAATTGTTTTTT
CDR3aa: CAWSGSVELFF

d_gene: TRBD2
abundance: once
j_gene: TRBJ2-1
v_gene: TRBV9
CDR3nt: TGTGCCAGCAGCGTCTCCTGGGGGGGAGGGGAGCAGTTCTTC
CDR3aa: CASSVSWGGGEQFF

d_gene: .
abundance: .
j_gene: TRBJ1-5
v_gene: TRBV4-3
CDR3nt: TGCGCCAGCAGCCAGAGCACCCTGAGTCAGCCCCAGCATTTT
CDR3aa: CASSQSTLSQPQHF

d_gene: .
abundance: .
j_gene: TRBJ1-1
v_gene: TRBV5-1
CDR3nt: TGCGCCAGCAGCCTCCACAGGGAGACTGAAGCTTTCTTT
CDR3aa: CASSLHRETEAFF

d_gene: .
abundance: .
j_gene: TRBJ1-1
v_gene: TRBV7-8
CDR3nt: TGTGCCAGCAGCTTAGGAGGTATCTTAGGGGCCAACACTGAAGCTTTCTTT
CDR3aa: CASSLGGILGANTEAFF

d_gene: .
abundance: .
j_gene: TRBJ1-5
v_gene: TRBV2
CDR3nt: TGTGCCAGCATGTGGCAGGGTAATCAGCCCCAGCATTTT
CDR3aa: CASMWQGNQPQHF

d_gene: .
abundance: .
j_gene: TRBJ2-7
v_gene: TRBV18
CDR3nt: TGTGCCAGCTCACCACCGCTTAGCGGCCTACGCGAGCAGTACTTC
CDR3aa: CASSPPLSGLREQYF

d_gene: TRBD1
abundance: .
j_gene: TRBJ2-1
v_gene: TRBV5-6
CDR3nt: TGTGCCAGCACCGGGACAGGGGATACGGATGAGCAGTTCTTC
CDR3aa: CASTGTGDTDEQFF

d_gene: TRBD1
abundance: once
j_gene: TRBJ2-1
v_gene: TRBV7-3
CDR3nt: TGTGCCAGCAGCTCGGGACAGGGGTTGGATGAGCAGTTCTTC
CDR3aa: CASSSGQGLDEQFF

d_gene: .
abundance: .
j_gene: TRBJ2-1
v_gene: TRBV28
CDR3nt: TGTGCCAGCAGTTTGCTGCAGGGGCATGAGCAGTTCTTC
CDR3aa: CASSLLQGHEQFF